This T cell receptor beta chain was sequenced in a study of cytomegalovirus exposure and HLA in healthy donors. Overall study: In an earlier analysis, some 110 million unique TCR beta sequences were found from 150 million to 200 million T cells.

Primers included in the PCR were 60 Vbeta and 13 Jbeta primers. Clones were sequenced by immunoSEQ multiplex PCR, and TCRdb holds only the in-frame ones, with some missing. The sample consists of 110,000 or so clones, over 70% of them appearing once. There are 15 residues in the CDR3. Germline values: CDR1 SGHNT, CDR2 YYREEE (reference sequence). After removal of 0 bases from V and 0 bases from J, the junction contained 2 bases not matched to a gene. In the case of this clone: Its antigen is unidentified.

Study conclusions and caveats: In a later analysis, V- and J-gene trimming of beta chains associated with a DCLRE1C missense variant, replicated independently. Earlier analysis found most TCR beta V segments productive about 90% or about 30% of the time. Cytomegalovirus status was reportedly diagnosed by the classifier with high sensitivity and specificity.

The sequencing sample was made of PBMCs. This rearrangement joins TRBV5-4 to TRBJ2-7; 8 nucleotides align to TRBD1. The receptor's source is a woman between 40 and 55 years old in good health and CMV-seropositive. This CDR3 is CASSLGQGLSYEQYF. The CDR3 DNA is TGTGCCAGCAGCTTGGGACAGGGGCTCTCCTACGAGCAGTACTTC.